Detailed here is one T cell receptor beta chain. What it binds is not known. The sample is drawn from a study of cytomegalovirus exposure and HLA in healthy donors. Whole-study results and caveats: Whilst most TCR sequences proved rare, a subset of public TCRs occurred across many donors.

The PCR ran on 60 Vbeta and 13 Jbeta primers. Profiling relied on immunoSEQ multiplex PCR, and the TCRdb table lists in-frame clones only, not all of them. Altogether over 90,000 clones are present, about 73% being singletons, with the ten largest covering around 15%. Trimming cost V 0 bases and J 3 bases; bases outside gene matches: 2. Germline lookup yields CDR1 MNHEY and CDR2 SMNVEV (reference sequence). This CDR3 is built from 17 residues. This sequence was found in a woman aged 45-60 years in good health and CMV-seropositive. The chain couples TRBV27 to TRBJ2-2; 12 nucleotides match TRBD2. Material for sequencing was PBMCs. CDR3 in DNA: TGTGCCAGCAGTTTATCGAGACTAGCGGGGGACACCGGGGAGCTGTTTTTT. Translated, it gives CASSLSRLAGDTGELFF.